These 27 T cell receptor beta chains share one sample of origin, sequenced in a study of cytomegalovirus exposure and HLA in healthy donors. This PCR relied on a set of 60 Vbeta primers and 13 Jbeta primers. The table came from immunoSEQ multiplex PCR; TCRdb's copy has only in-frame clones and leaves some out. Its table lists roughly 120,000 clones. The sample comprised PBMCs. These receptors came from a man in his thirties or forties in good health and CMV-seronegative.

The chain recombines TRBV5-1 with TRBJ2-2; tentatively, D is TRBD1 (6 bases). This CDR3 is 17 amino acids long. CDR1 and CDR2 from the germline V gene are SGHRS and YFSETQ. V was trimmed by 4 bases and J by 1 base, leaving 17 bases between them. CDR3 residues: CASSPGRGIRNTGELFF. DNA for the CDR3: TGCGCCAGCAGCCCGGGCAGGGGTATCAGGAACACCGGGGAGCTGTTTTTT.

The chain has TRBV7-2 and TRBJ2-4, with TRBD1 matching 9 bases. The V gene end was trimmed by 5 bases and the J gene end by 4 bases; junction bases not matched to a gene: 3. CDR1 SGHTA and CDR2 FQGNSA come from the germline V gene. There are 14 residues in the CDR3. The CDR3 DNA follows: TGTGCCAGCAGCCCTGGGACAGGGAAAAACATTCAGTACTTC. This sequence encodes CASSPGTGKNIQYF.

The gene calls are TRBV5-6 and TRBJ1-2; 8 nucleotides match TRBD1. The CDR3 runs to 16 residues. J was trimmed by 4 bases and V by 4 bases; bases with no gene match: 12. Per the germline V gene, CDR1 is SGHDT and CDR2 is YYEEEE. This CDR3 is CASSLDRARRGYGYTF. The CDR3 coding sequence is TGTGCCAGCAGCCTGGACAGGGCCCGCCGGGGCTATGGCTACACCTTC.

V and J are TRBV30 and TRBJ1-6; 8 bases line up with TRBD1. Germline values: CDR1 GTSNPN, CDR2 SVGIG (reference sequence). After removal of 3 bases from V and 9 bases from J, the junction contained 7 bases not matched to a gene. CDR3 size: 14 residues. CDR3 nucleotides: TGTGCCTGGAGCCTTACAGGGGGAATTTCACCCCTCCACTTT. Its translation: CAWSLTGGISPLHF.

This rearrangement joins TRBV11-3 to TRBJ2-2; the match to TRBD2 covers 14 bases. J lost 3 bases, V lost 5 bases, and 8 bases had no gene match. The germline V gene has CDR1 SGHNT and CDR2 YENEEA. The CDR3 length is 18 residues. The CDR3 sequence: CASSPGLAGGLYTGELFF. The CDR3 nucleotides read TGTGCCAGCAGCCCCGGACTAGCGGGGGGTCTATACACCGGGGAGCTGTTTTTT.

This chain links TRBV9 with TRBJ2-2; TRBD2 is a possible D gene (6 bases). This CDR3 has 16 residues. Trimming removed 3 bases from V and 3 bases from J, with 15 bases in between. CDR1 SGDLS and CDR2 YYNGEE come from the germline V gene. CDR3 amino acids: CASSAPFAGYTGELFF. The CDR3 DNA follows: TGTGCCAGCAGCGCCCCCTTCGCGGGGTACACCGGGGAGCTGTTTTTT.

This chain joins TRBV6-1 and TRBJ2-5, with no clear D. This CDR3 region has 14 residues. Germline lookup yields CDR1 MNHNS and CDR2 SASEGT. The germline V and J ends were trimmed by 7 bases and 1 base, with 13 bases remaining between them. The chain's CDR3 is CASTLIRSQETQYF. Here the CDR3 DNA reads TGTGCCAGCACCTTAATACGGAGCCAAGAGACCCAGTACTTC.

The CDR3 spells CSVEGGRESTEAFF. The CDR3 DNA reads as TGCAGCGTTGAAGGGGGTCGGGAGAGCACTGAAGCTTTCTTT. V gene TRBV29-1 combines with J gene TRBJ1-1; no firm D call. The germline V gene has CDR1 SQVTM and CDR2 ANQGSEA. With 1 base removed from V and 4 bases from J, the gap between germline ends came to 13 bases. The CDR3 contains 14 residues.

This chain uses TRBV5-1 with TRBJ2-2; D is possibly TRBD1 (6 bases). The germline V gene encodes CDR1 SGHRS and CDR2 YFSETQ. Deletions cut 3 bases from V and 1 base from J, with 10 bases between. This CDR3 region has 15 residues. The DNA of the CDR3 is TGCGCCAGCAGCTGGACAGATTGGAACACCGGGGAGCTGTTTTTT. Its protein product is CASSWTDWNTGELFF.

Turning to this clone: This same CDR3 is encoded by further DNA sequences in the sample. J is TRBJ1-6 and V is TRBV7-9; TRBD1 matches at 7 bases. Trimming took 5 bases from V and 5 from J; bases not matched to a gene: 9. Germline V lookup: CDR1 SEHNR, CDR2 FQNEAQ (reference sequence). This CDR3 is 16 amino acids long. The CDR3 DNA is TGTGCCAGCAGCCCACTGGGGACAGCCGATAATTCACCCCTCCACTTT. It translates to CASSPLGTADNSPLHF. The variable domain in full, completed from reference TRBV7-9 and TRBJ1-6, reads DTGVSQNPRHKITKRGQNVTFRCDPISEHNRLYWYRQTLGQGPEFLTYFQNEAQLEKSRLLSDRFSAERPKGSFSTLEIQRTEQGDSAMYLCASSPLGTADNSPLHFGNGTRLTVT.

J is TRBJ1-4 and V is TRBV2; 7 nucleotides line up with TRBD1. J was trimmed by 7 bases and V by 2 bases; bases with no gene match: 7. CDR1 and CDR2 from the germline V gene are SNHLY and FYNNEI. There are 15 residues in the CDR3. CDR3 protein: CASSETRQGGEKLFF. DNA of the CDR3: TGTGCCAGCAGTGAAACGAGGCAGGGGGGTGAAAAACTGTTTTTT.

The V and J genes are TRBV27 and TRBJ1-1; 7 nucleotides align to TRBD1. With 0 bases clipped from V and 4 bases from J, the junction kept 5 bases outside the gene matches. Germline V CDR1 and CDR2: MNHEY, SMNVEV (reference sequence). The CDR3 contains 15 residues. The CDR3 protein is CASSLSRAGGTEAFF. The CDR3 DNA reads as TGTGCCAGCAGTTTATCGAGGGCAGGGGGCACTGAAGCTTTCTTT.

The genes are TRBV6-5 and TRBJ2-7; D uncertain. Deletions cut 4 bases from V and 4 bases from J, with 11 bases between. CDR3 length: 13 residues. Germline V gene data show CDR1 as MNHEY and CDR2 as SVGAGI. DNA of the CDR3: TGTGCCAGCAGTTCAGAGACAACGTACGAGCAGTACTTC. This codes for CASSSETTYEQYF.

V usage is TRBV29-1 and J usage is TRBJ1-1; no clear D gene. V was clipped by 2 bases and J by 2 bases, with 6 bases between them. The CDR3 length is 12 residues. Germline CDR1 is SQVTM and CDR2 is ANQGSEA. CDR3 loop: CSVERTNTEAFF. For the CDR3, the DNA is TGCAGCGTTGAAAGGACTAACACTGAAGCTTTCTTT.

The chain is built from TRBV5-4 and TRBJ1-4; the match to TRBD1 covers 8 bases. The junction had 10 bases not matched to a gene; V was cut back by 3 bases and J by 6 bases. Germline CDR1 is SGHNT and CDR2 is YYREEE (reference sequence). This CDR3 contains 16 residues. CDR3 loop: CASSSTPGTGDEKLFF. The DNA for the CDR3 is TGTGCCAGCAGCTCCACGCCCGGGACAGGCGATGAAAAACTGTTTTTT.

The V and J genes are TRBV7-9 and TRBJ1-4; D is unresolved. The CDR3 runs 15 residues. The V end lost 5 bases, the J end lost 3 bases, and 13 bases lay between the germline ends. CDR1 is SEHNR, CDR2 FQNEAQ, per germline (reference sequence). CDR3 region: CASSPHGQANEKLFF. The CDR3 bases are TGTGCCAGCAGCCCCCATGGTCAGGCTAATGAAAAACTGTTTTTT.

The chain carries TRBV6-5 and TRBJ1-2, with a tentative D call TRBD1 (5 bases). The germline CDR1 and CDR2 sequences are MNHEY and SVGAGI. CDR3 length: 16 amino acids. V was pared by 4 bases and J by 7 bases, with 22 bases between. The CDR3: CASSSEKTGAGSGYTF. The CDR3 DNA follows: TGTGCCAGCAGTTCCGAGAAAACCGGCGCAGGGTCTGGCTACACCTTC.

The chain is built from TRBV9 and TRBJ2-7; maybe TRBD2 (6 bases). CDR3 length equals 16 residues. V was cut by 0 bases and J by 5 bases, with 18 bases left in between. CDR1 and CDR2 (germline): SGDLS, YYNGEE. The CDR3 nucleotides read TGTGCCAGCAGCGTAGGATCCGGGACTCAGGGAGACGAGCAGTACTTC. This translates into CASSVGSGTQGDEQYF. The full variable domain, with the rest looked up from reference TRBV9 and TRBJ2-7, is DSGVTQTPKHLITATGQRVTLRCSPRSGDLSVYWYQQSLDQGLQFLIQYYNGEERAKGNILERFSAQQFPDLHSELNLSSLELGDSALYFCASSVGSGTQGDEQYFGPGTRLTVT.

V and J are TRBV7-6 and TRBJ1-4; 8 bases fit TRBD1. The germline V gene has CDR1 SGHVS and CDR2 FNYEAQ. This CDR3 has 13 amino acids. With 0 bases clipped from V and 14 bases from J, the junction kept 5 bases outside the gene matches. CDR3 in amino acids: CASSLASDRDLFF. CDR3 nucleotide sequence: TGTGCCAGCAGCTTAGCCTCGGACAGGGATCTGTTTTTT.

The chain couples TRBV5-1 to TRBJ1-1; D gene unclear. Trimming left V 1 base short and J 5 bases short, with 12 bases between. The CDR3 totals 14 residues. The germline CDR1 and CDR2 sequences are SGHRS and YFSETQ. The CDR3 DNA sequence: TGCGCCAGCAGCTTGCCTAGCCAGGAAACTGAAGCTTTCTTT. Translating it yields CASSLPSQETEAFF.

This rearrangement joins TRBV27 to TRBJ2-6, with TRBD1 matching over 7 bases. The CDR3 length is 17 residues. J lost 0 bases, V lost 0 bases, and 2 bases had no gene match. Germline CDR1 is MNHEY and CDR2 is SMNVEV (reference sequence). CDR3 region: CASSLSGQRSGANVLTF. In DNA, the CDR3 is TGTGCCAGCAGTTTATCGGGACAGCGCTCTGGGGCCAACGTCCTGACTTTC.

The CDR3 spells CASSSTSGGETQYF. The DNA for the CDR3 is TGTGCCAGCAGCTCAACTAGCGGGGGCGAGACCCAGTACTTC. V gene TRBV5-4 combines with J gene TRBJ2-5, with TRBD2 matching 11 bases. Germline assignment: CDR1 SGHNT and CDR2 YYREEE (reference sequence). V shed 3 bases, J shed 5 bases, and the junction held 3 bases outside the gene matches. CDR3 length: 14 residues.

The V gene is TRBV5-4, the J gene TRBJ2-6; tentatively, D is TRBD2 (7 bases). The CDR3 spans 18 residues. Germline-derived CDR1 and CDR2 are SGHNT and YYREEE (reference sequence). Trimming pared 3 bases from V and 4 bases from J, leaving 20 bases between. CDR3 in amino acids: CASSYPRAGAVGANVLTF. CDR3 DNA sequence: TGTGCCAGCAGCTACCCACGCGCGGGGGCGGTCGGGGCCAACGTCCTGACTTTC.

J is TRBJ2-5 and V is TRBV7-9; D possibly corresponds to TRBD2 (6 bases). The CDR3 totals 18 residues. Germline CDR1 is SEHNR and CDR2 is FQNEAQ (reference sequence). With 5 bases removed from V and 4 bases from J, the gap between germline ends came to 26 bases. CDR3 DNA: TGTGCCAGCAGCCCATCATTAGGCGGGACCACATTAGGAGAGACCCAGTACTTC. Translating it yields CASSPSLGGTTLGETQYF. The whole variable domain, filled in from reference TRBV7-9 and TRBJ2-5, reads DTGVSQNPRHKITKRGQNVTFRCDPISEHNRLYWYRQTLGQGPEFLTYFQNEAQLEKSRLLSDRFSAERPKGSFSTLEIQRTEQGDSAMYLCASSPSLGGTTLGETQYFGPGTRLLVL.

J is TRBJ2-5 and V is TRBV5-4, with D possibly matching TRBD1 (6 bases). Germline CDR1 SGHNT, CDR2 YYREEE (reference sequence). The germline V and J ends were trimmed by 4 bases and 3 bases, with 16 bases remaining between them. The CDR3 totals 15 residues. The CDR3 sequence is CASSRKGTPKETQYF. DNA for the CDR3: TGTGCCAGCAGCCGGAAGGGGACACCCAAAGAGACCCAGTACTTC.

The gene calls are TRBV5-1 and TRBJ2-2; 8 bases are a match to TRBD1. Trimming at V came to 2 bases and at J to 4 bases, leaving 4 bases not matched to a gene. The CDR3 sequence is 15 residues long. In germline, CDR1 is SGHRS, CDR2 YFSETQ. CDR3 sequence (DNA): TGCGCCAGCAGCTTAGACAGGGGCGGCACCGGGGAGCTGTTTTTT. Protein sequence: CASSLDRGGTGELFF. The full variable domain, completed using reference TRBV5-1 and TRBJ2-2, is KAGVTQTPRYLIKTRGQQVTLSCSPISGHRSVSWYQQTPGQGLQFLFEYFSETQRNKGNFPGRFSGRQFSNSRSEMNVSTLELGDSALYLCASSLDRGGTGELFFGEGSRLTVL.

The chain carries TRBV7-9 and TRBJ1-1, with D maybe TRBD1 (5 bases). The germline V gene has CDR1 SEHNR and CDR2 FQNEAQ (reference sequence). Trimming removed 3 bases from V and 5 bases from J, with 7 bases in between. The CDR3 loop spans 12 amino acids. In DNA form, the CDR3 reads TGTGCCAGCAGCTTCCCAGGGACTGAAGCTTTCTTT. Translating gives CASSFPGTEAFF.